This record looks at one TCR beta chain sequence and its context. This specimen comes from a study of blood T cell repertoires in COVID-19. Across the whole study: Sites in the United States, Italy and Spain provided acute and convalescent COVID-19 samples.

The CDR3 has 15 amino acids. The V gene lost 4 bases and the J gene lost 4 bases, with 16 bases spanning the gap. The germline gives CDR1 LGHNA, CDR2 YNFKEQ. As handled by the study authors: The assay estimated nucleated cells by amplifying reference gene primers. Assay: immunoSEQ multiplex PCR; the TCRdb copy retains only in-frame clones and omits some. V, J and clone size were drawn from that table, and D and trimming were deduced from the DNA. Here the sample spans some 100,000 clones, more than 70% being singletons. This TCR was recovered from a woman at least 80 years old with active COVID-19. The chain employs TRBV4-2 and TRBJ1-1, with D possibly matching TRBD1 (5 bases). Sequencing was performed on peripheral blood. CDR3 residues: CASSRPQGDFTEAFF. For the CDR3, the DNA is TGTGCCAGCAGCCGACCGCAGGGCGATTTCACTGAAGCTTTCTTT.